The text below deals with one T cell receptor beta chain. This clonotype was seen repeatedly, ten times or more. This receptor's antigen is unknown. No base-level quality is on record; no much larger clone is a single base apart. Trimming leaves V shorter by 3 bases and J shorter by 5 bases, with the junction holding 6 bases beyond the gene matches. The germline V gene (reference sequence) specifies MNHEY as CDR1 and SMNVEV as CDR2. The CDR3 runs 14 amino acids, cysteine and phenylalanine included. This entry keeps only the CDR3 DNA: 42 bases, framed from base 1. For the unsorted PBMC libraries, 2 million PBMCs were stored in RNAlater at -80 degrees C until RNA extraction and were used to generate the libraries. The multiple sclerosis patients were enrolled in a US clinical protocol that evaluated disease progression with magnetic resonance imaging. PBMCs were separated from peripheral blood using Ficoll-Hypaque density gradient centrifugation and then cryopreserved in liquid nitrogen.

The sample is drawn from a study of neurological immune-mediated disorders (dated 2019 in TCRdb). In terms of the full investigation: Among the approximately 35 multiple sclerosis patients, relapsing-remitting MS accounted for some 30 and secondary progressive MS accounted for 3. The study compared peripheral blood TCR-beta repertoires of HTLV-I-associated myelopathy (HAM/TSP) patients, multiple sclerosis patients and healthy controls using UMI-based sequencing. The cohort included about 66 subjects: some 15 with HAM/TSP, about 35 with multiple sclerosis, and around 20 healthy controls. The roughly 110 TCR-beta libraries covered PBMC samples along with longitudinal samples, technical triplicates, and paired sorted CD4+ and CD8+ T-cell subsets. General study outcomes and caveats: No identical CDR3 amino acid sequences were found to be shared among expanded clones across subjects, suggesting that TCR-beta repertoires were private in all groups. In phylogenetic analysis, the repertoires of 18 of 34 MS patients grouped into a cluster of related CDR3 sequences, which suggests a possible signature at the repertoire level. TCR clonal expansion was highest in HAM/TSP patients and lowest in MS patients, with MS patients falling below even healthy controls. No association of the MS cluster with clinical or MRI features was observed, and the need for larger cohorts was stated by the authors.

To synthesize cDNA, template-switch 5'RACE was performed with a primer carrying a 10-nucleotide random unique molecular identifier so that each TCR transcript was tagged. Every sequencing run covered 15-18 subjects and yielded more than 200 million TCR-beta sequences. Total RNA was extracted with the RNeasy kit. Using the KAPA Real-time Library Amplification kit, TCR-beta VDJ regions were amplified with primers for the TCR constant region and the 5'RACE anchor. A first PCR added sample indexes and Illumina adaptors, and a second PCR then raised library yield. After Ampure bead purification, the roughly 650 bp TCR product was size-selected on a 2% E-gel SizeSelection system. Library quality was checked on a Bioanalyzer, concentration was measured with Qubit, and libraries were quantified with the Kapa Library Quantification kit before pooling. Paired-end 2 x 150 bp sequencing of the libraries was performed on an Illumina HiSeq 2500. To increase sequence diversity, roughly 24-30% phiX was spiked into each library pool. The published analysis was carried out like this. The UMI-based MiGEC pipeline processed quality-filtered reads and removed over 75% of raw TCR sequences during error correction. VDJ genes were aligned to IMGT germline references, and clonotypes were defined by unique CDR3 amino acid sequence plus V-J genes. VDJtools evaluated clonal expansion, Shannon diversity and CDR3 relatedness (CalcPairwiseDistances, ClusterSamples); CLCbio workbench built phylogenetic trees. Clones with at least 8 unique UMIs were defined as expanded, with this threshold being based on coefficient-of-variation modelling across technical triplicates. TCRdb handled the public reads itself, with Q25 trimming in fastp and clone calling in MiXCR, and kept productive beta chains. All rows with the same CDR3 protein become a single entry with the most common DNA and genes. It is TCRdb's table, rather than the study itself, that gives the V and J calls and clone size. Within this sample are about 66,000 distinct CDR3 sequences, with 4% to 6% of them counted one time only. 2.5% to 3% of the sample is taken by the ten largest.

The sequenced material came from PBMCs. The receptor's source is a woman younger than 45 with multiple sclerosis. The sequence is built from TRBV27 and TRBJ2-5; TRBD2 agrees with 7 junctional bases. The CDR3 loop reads CASSFGRGKETQYF. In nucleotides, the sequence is TGTGCCAGCAGTTTTGGGCGGGGGAAGGAGACCCAGTACTTC.